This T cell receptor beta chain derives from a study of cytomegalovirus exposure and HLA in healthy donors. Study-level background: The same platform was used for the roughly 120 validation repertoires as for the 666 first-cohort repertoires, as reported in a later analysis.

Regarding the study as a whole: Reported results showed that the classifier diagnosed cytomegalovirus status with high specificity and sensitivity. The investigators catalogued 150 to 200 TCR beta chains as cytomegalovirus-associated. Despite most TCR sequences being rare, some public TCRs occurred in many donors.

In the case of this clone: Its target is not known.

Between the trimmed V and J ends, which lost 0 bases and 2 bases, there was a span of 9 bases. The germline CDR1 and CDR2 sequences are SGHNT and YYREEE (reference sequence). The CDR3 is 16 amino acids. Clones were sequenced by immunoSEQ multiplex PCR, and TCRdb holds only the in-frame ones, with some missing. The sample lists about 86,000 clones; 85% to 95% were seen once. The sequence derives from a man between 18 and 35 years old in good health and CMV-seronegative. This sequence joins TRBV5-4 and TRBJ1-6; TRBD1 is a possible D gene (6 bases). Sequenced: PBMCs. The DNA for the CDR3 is TGTGCCAGCAGCTTGGAACAGGGAACCTATAATTCACCCCTCCACTTT. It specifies CASSLEQGTYNSPLHF.